These 32 T cell receptor beta chains came from one sample sequenced in a study of OX40 agonist ivuxolimab in advanced cancers. Sequencing was performed with immunoSEQ multiplex PCR; in TCRdb, only in-frame clones are kept and a portion is missing. The sample shows roughly 90,000 clones, around nine tenths of them seen only once. The sample consisted of CD4+ or CD8+ T cells sorted from blood, taken in a trial of the OX40 agonist ivuxolimab. These receptor sequences come from an adult with an advanced solid tumor such as melanoma, head and neck, liver or kidney cancer.

The chain recombines TRBV29-1 with TRBJ1-2; TRBD1 matches 11 bases. The CDR3 is 13 amino acids. Losses at the gene ends were 7 bases for V and 8 bases for J; bases not matched to a gene: 9. Germline V gives CDR1 SQVTM, CDR2 ANQGSEA. CDR3 loop: CSARDRGSGGYTF. In DNA, the CDR3 is TGCAGCGCCCGGGACAGGGGGTCAGGGGGCTACACCTTC.

The chain joins TRBV6-6 to TRBJ2-2; tentative D call: TRBD1 (5 bases). CDR1 is MNHNY, CDR2 SVGAGI, per germline (reference sequence). V lost 2 bases to trimming and J lost 7 bases, with 17 bases between them. This CDR3 has 16 amino acids. This CDR3 is CASSYVNADTGGELFF. CDR3 nucleotide sequence: TGTGCCAGCAGTTACGTGAACGCGGACACAGGCGGGGAGCTGTTTTTT.

The chain joins TRBV28 to TRBJ2-1; no firm D call. Trimming left V 6 bases short and J 1 base short, with 19 bases between. Germline V CDR1 and CDR2: MDHEN, SYDVKM. This CDR3 contains 17 residues. CDR3 amino acids: CASSKLSGGISYNEQFF. The CDR3 nucleotides read TGTGCCAGCAGCAAGTTAAGTGGCGGCATATCCTACAATGAGCAGTTCTTC. Looking up the rest from reference TRBV28 and TRBJ2-1 gives the full variable domain: DVKVTQSSRYLVKRTGEKVFLECVQDMDHENMFWYRQDPGLGLRLIYFSYDVKMKEKGDIPEGYSVSREKKERFSLILESASTNQTSMYLCASSKLSGGISYNEQFFGPGTRLTVL.

This sequence joins TRBV6-5 and TRBJ2-2; D gene unclear. Germline assignment: CDR1 MNHEY and CDR2 SVGAGI. Trimming stripped 1 base from V and 1 base from J, with 4 bases between. This CDR3 region has 14 residues. The chain's CDR3 is CASSYFRNTGELFF. The CDR3 nucleotides read TGTGCCAGCAGTTACTTCAGGAACACCGGGGAGCTGTTTTTT.

This clone was detected a few times. This rearrangement joins TRBV19 to TRBJ1-5; possibly TRBD1 for D (6 bases). The CDR3 covers 16 residues. Germline values: CDR1 LNHDA, CDR2 SQIVND (reference sequence). Trimming removed 6 bases at V and 6 bases at J, with 21 bases between. The CDR3 sequence is CASRPSQGNLRQPQHF. The CDR3 DNA follows: TGTGCCAGTAGACCTTCACAGGGAAACCTGCGTCAGCCCCAGCATTTT.

The chain carries TRBV5-6 and TRBJ2-2; D unresolved. Germline V CDR1 and CDR2: SGHDT, YYEEEE. Trimming cost V 2 bases and J 4 bases, with 15 bases left between them. There are 16 residues in the CDR3. The CDR3 DNA sequence: TGTGCCAGCAGCTTAGTAACCGCCTGGAGCACCGGGGAGCTGTTTTTT. Protein: CASSLVTAWSTGELFF.

The rearrangement links TRBV6-5 to TRBJ1-5; the D is unclear. The CDR3 consists of 12 residues. V gave up 6 bases and J gave up 1 base, with 4 bases separating them. Germline CDR1 is MNHEY and CDR2 is SVGAGI. CDR3 sequence: CASSPSNQPQHF. The CDR3, as DNA: TGTGCCAGCAGCCCCAGCAATCAGCCCCAGCATTTT.

The rearrangement joins TRBV5-4 to TRBJ2-2, with 9 bases fitting TRBD1. In germline, CDR1 is SGHNT, CDR2 YYREEE (reference sequence). The V segment lost 4 bases and the J segment 0 bases; nucleotides outside the gene matches: 4. The CDR3 has 16 amino acids. This CDR3 reads CASSPGQGSNTGELFF. The DNA for the CDR3 is TGTGCCAGCAGCCCCGGACAGGGGTCGAACACCGGGGAGCTGTTTTTT.

This chain links TRBV18 with TRBJ2-7, with 9 bases identical to TRBD1. CDR1 KGHSH and CDR2 LQKENI come from the germline V gene. Trimming took 1 base from V and 5 from J; bases not matched to a gene: 6. The CDR3 contains 15 residues. The CDR3 protein is CASSPRRDRVHEQYF. CDR3 DNA: TGTGCCAGCTCACCACGGAGGGACAGGGTCCACGAGCAGTACTTC. Looking up the rest from reference TRBV18 and TRBJ2-7 gives the full variable domain: NAGVMQNPRHLVRRRGQEARLRCSPMKGHSHVYWYRQLPEEGLKFMVYLQKENIIDESGMPKERFSAEFPKEGPSILRIQQVVRGDSAAYFCASSPRRDRVHEQYFGPGTRLTVT.

The CDR3 is CATVPNVANTGELFF. The DNA for the CDR3 is TGTGCCACAGTGCCAAATGTCGCGAACACCGGGGAGCTGTTTTTT. The chain recombines TRBV10-3 with TRBJ2-2; D not certain. CDR1 is ENHRY, CDR2 SYGVKD, per germline. The CDR3 contains 15 residues. Trimming pared 10 bases from V and 0 bases from J, leaving 15 bases between.

The V gene is TRBV10-3, the J gene TRBJ2-1; D call uncertain. V lost 4 bases, J lost 13 bases, and 11 bases lay in between. CDR3 size: 11 residues. CDR1 and CDR2 (germline): ENHRY, SYGVKD. CDR3: CAISGGNDQFF. In nucleotides, the CDR3 is TGTGCCATCAGTGGAGGCAACGACCAGTTCTTC.

This CDR3 reads CASSSRGREAFF. DNA of the CDR3: TGTGCCAGCAGCTCCCGGGGACGGGAAGCTTTCTTT. This chain joins TRBV6-5 and TRBJ1-1; tentative D call: TRBD1 (5 bases). The germline V gene has CDR1 MNHEY and CDR2 SVGAGI. V lost 6 bases and J 8 bases, leaving 13 bases between the germline ends. This CDR3 region has 12 residues.

The rearrangement joins TRBV7-9 to TRBJ1-3; 7 nucleotides align to TRBD1. V trimming: 10 bases; J trimming: 0 bases; junction bases outside the gene matches: 12. The CDR3 consists of 16 residues. Per the germline V gene, CDR1 is SEHNR and CDR2 is FQNEAQ (reference sequence). The CDR3 is CAIREIRGSSGNTIYF. CDR3 sequence (DNA): TGTGCCATCCGGGAGATCAGGGGGAGCTCTGGAAACACCATATATTTT.

CDR3 residues: CATLGRVPSVDEQYF. CDR3 bases: TGCGCCACTTTAGGTCGTGTGCCATCTGTAGACGAGCAGTACTTC. The J gene is TRBJ2-7, the V gene TRBV10-2; D unresolved. From germline, CDR1 is WSHSY and CDR2 SAAADI. There are 15 residues in the CDR3. Trimming pared 10 bases from V and 5 bases from J, leaving 24 bases between.

The DNA of the CDR3 is TGTGCCAGCAGTTTAGCGACAGGGGGCAATCAGCCCCAGCATTTT. It is translated as CASSLATGGNQPQHF. The chain employs TRBV6-6 and TRBJ1-5; the match to TRBD1 covers 8 bases. Trimming cost V 4 bases and J 2 bases; bases outside gene matches: 4. The germline V gene encodes CDR1 MNHNY and CDR2 SVGAGI (reference sequence). This CDR3 spans 15 amino acids.

The genes are TRBV29-1 and TRBJ2-1; 8 nucleotides align to TRBD1. Germline trimming cut 6 bases from V and 6 bases from J; bases unmatched to any gene: 7. CDR3 size: 13 residues. Germline CDR1 SQVTM, CDR2 ANQGSEA. CDR3 sequence: CSVQGGTSNEQFF. Here the CDR3 DNA reads TGCAGCGTACAGGGGGGAACTAGCAATGAGCAGTTCTTC.

The CDR3 coding sequence is TGTGCCAGTTCTGAAAGGAACATTCAGTACTTC. Protein sequence: CASSERNIQYF. The J gene is TRBJ2-4, the V gene TRBV19; D unresolved. Trimming cost V 8 bases and J 7 bases, with 9 bases left between them. In germline, CDR1 is LNHDA, CDR2 SQIVND (reference sequence). The CDR3 is made up of 11 amino acids.

J is TRBJ2-5 and V is TRBV5-1; 13 bases agree with TRBD2. V lost 4 bases and J lost 1; bases outside the gene matches: 10. The germline CDR1 and CDR2 sequences are SGHRS and YFSETQ. The CDR3 runs 18 residues. As DNA, the CDR3 is TGCGCCAGCAGCCGGGGGGTTACTAGCGGGAGGGCCCAAGAGACCCAGTACTTC. Its protein is CASSRGVTSGRAQETQYF. Variable domain in full (rest from reference TRBV5-1 and TRBJ2-5): KAGVTQTPRYLIKTRGQQVTLSCSPISGHRSVSWYQQTPGQGLQFLFEYFSETQRNKGNFPGRFSGRQFSNSRSEMNVSTLELGDSALYLCASSRGVTSGRAQETQYFGPGTRLLVL.

This chain joins TRBV7-2 and TRBJ2-7; D remains unclear. V was trimmed by 3 bases and J by 0 bases, leaving 0 bases between them. Germline CDR1 and CDR2: SGHTA and FQGNSA. The CDR3 is made up of 11 amino acids. The CDR3: CASSFSYEQYF. CDR3 bases: TGTGCCAGCAGCTTCTCCTACGAGCAGTACTTC.

This clone was seen just once. The CDR3 DNA sequence: TGTGCCAGCAGCTCAGGGACTAGCGGGAAGCTTTACGAGCAGTACTTC. The encoded protein is CASSSGTSGKLYEQYF. The chain has TRBV5-4 and TRBJ2-7, with TRBD2 identical over 13 bases. CDR3 length equals 16 residues. Trimming took 3 bases from V and 4 from J; bases not matched to a gene: 7. Germline V gene data show CDR1 as SGHNT and CDR2 as YYREEE (reference sequence). The full variable domain, in which reference TRBV5-4 and TRBJ2-7 provide the parts outside the CDR3, is ETGVTQSPTHLIKTRGQQVTLRCSSQSGHNTVSWYQQALGQGPQFIFQYYREEENGRGNFPPRFSGLQFPNYSSELNVNALELDDSALYLCASSSGTSGKLYEQYFGPGTRLTVT.

This sequence joins TRBV19 and TRBJ2-6; TRBD2 matches 12 bases. Looked up from germline, CDR1 is LNHDA and CDR2 is SQIVND (reference sequence). The V segment lost 6 bases and the J segment 1 base; nucleotides outside the gene matches: 4. This CDR3 spans 17 amino acids. The CDR3 spells CASRLTSGGSGANVLTF. CDR3 bases: TGTGCCAGTAGACTGACTAGCGGGGGTTCTGGGGCCAACGTCCTGACTTTC.

The rearrangement joins TRBV28 to TRBJ1-2; no clear D. The ends were cut back, 6 bases at V and 4 bases at J, with 12 bases in the middle. The CDR3 is 13 residues long. The germline CDR1 and CDR2 sequences are MDHEN and SYDVKM. CDR3 nucleotides: TGTGCCAGCAGCAACCCGACGATCTATGGCTACACCTTC. Its protein product is CASSNPTIYGYTF.

This clone has only one observation. The genes are TRBV19 and TRBJ1-1; maybe TRBD1 (5 bases). From germline, CDR1 is LNHDA and CDR2 SQIVND (reference sequence). Trimming took 10 bases from V and 3 from J, leaving 15 bases between them. The length of the CDR3 is 13 residues. This CDR3 is CATRQTRDTEAFF. The DNA of the CDR3 is TGTGCCACCAGACAGACAAGAGACACTGAAGCTTTCTTT. Looking up the rest from reference TRBV19 and TRBJ1-1 gives the full variable domain: DGGITQSPKYLFRKEGQNVTLSCEQNLNHDAMYWYRQDPGQGLRLIYYSQIVNDFQKGDIAEGYSVSREKKESFPLTVTSAQKNPTAFYLCATRQTRDTEAFFGQGTRLTVV.

This rearrangement joins TRBV6-1 to TRBJ2-5; D might be TRBD1 or TRBD2, each matching 5 bases. The CDR3 covers 13 residues. Trimming shortened V by 4 bases and J by 5 bases, and 11 bases separated the two germline ends. Per germline, CDR1 MNHNS and CDR2 SASEGT. The CDR3 bases are TGTGCCAGCAGTGTAATTGGGACGGAGACCCAGTACTTC. This encodes CASSVIGTETQYF.

This chain joins TRBV15 and TRBJ2-7, with D perhaps matching TRBD2 (5 bases). Germline V gives CDR1 LNHNV, CDR2 YYDKDF (reference sequence). V dropped 0 bases and J dropped 2 bases, with 8 bases sitting between them. The CDR3 consists of 14 residues. CDR3 bases: TGTGCCACCAGCAGAGATACCGGGGCCTACGAGCAGTACTTC. It translates to CATSRDTGAYEQYF.

This chain links TRBV29-1 with TRBJ1-2; D perhaps matches TRBD1 (6 bases). CDR1 and CDR2 (germline): SQVTM, ANQGSEA. The CDR3 has 12 residues. The germline V and J ends were trimmed by 6 bases and 4 bases, with 12 bases remaining between them. The DNA for the CDR3 is TGCAGCGTCCGGACAGAGATCTATGGCTACACCTTC. Translated, it gives CSVRTEIYGYTF.

This rearrangement joins TRBV7-9 to TRBJ2-7; 8 bases are shared with TRBD1. The V segment lost 4 bases and the J segment 0 bases; nucleotides outside the gene matches: 5. The CDR3 has 15 amino acids. Germline assignment: CDR1 SEHNR and CDR2 FQNEAQ (reference sequence). This CDR3 reads CASSSGQGHSYEQYF. The CDR3 coding sequence is TGTGCCAGCAGCTCCGGACAGGGCCACTCCTACGAGCAGTACTTC.

The rearrangement links TRBV30 to TRBJ2-7; D unclear. The CDR3 consists of 11 residues. The germline V gene encodes CDR1 GTSNPN and CDR2 SVGIG (reference sequence). Trimming pared 0 bases from V and 4 bases from J, leaving 4 bases between. CDR3 region: CAWSVQYEQYF. As DNA, the CDR3 is TGTGCCTGGAGTGTACAGTACGAGCAGTACTTC.

The chain links TRBV7-6 to TRBJ2-5, with D tentatively TRBD2 (5 bases). Germline V gene sequence: CDR1 SGHVS, CDR2 FNYEAQ. There are 13 residues in the CDR3. With 8 bases removed from V and 5 bases from J, the gap between germline ends came to 15 bases. The CDR3 nucleotides are TGTGCCAGCGCTTCACTAGTTTCGGAGACCCAGTACTTC. Its protein is CASASLVSETQYF.

This rearrangement joins TRBV7-2 to TRBJ2-5; tentatively, D is TRBD1 (6 bases). V was trimmed by 4 bases and J by 2 bases, leaving 8 bases between them. Germline assignment: CDR1 SGHTA and CDR2 FQGNSA. The CDR3 totals 13 residues. CDR3: CASSYRVQETQYF. The DNA of the CDR3 is TGTGCCAGCAGCTACAGGGTTCAAGAGACCCAGTACTTC.

The V call is TRBV7-7, the J call TRBJ2-1; 8 nucleotides line up with TRBD1. CDR1 and CDR2 (germline): SSHAT, FNYEAQ (reference sequence). The J segment lost 9 bases and the V segment lost 5 bases, leaving 6 bases of the junction unmatched. CDR3 length: 13 amino acids. The CDR3 sequence: CASSVGQGSEQFF. In DNA, the CDR3 is TGTGCCAGCAGCGTAGGACAGGGTAGTGAGCAGTTCTTC.

V is TRBV6-6 and J is TRBJ1-5; D gene unclear. The germline V gene encodes CDR1 MNHNY and CDR2 SVGAGI (reference sequence). This CDR3 is built from 13 residues. V shed 10 bases and J shed 2 bases, with 12 bases lying between them. This CDR3 reads CATRMIGNQPQHF. CDR3 sequence (DNA): TGTGCCACGAGGATGATAGGCAATCAGCCCCAGCATTTT.